Sequencing of this T cell receptor beta chain was carried out in a study of blood T cell repertoires in COVID-19. Study-wide context: T cells, B-cell-depleted T cells, or PBMCs supplied cDNA or gDNA.

The repertoire was sequenced with immunoSEQ multiplex PCR; TCRdb's copy has only in-frame clones and lacks some. Here the sample spans a few hundred thousand clones, under 85% being singletons. Germline V gene data show CDR1 as KGHSH and CDR2 as LQKENI. V was shortened by 4 bases and J by 6 bases, with 16 bases between the two germline ends. The CDR3 consists of 16 residues. The sequenced sample was peripheral blood. The rearrangement joins TRBV18 to TRBJ1-6, with a weak D call TRBD1 (6 bases). This TCR came from a woman aged 25 to 39 with COVID-19, enrolled during active disease. This CDR3 is CASSLSVSRGNSPLHF. The CDR3 DNA follows: TGTGCCAGCTCACTTTCCGTAAGCAGGGGTAATTCACCCCTCCACTTT.